These 28 T cell receptor beta chains share one sample of origin, sequenced in a study of cytomegalovirus exposure and HLA in healthy donors. The assay was immunoSEQ multiplex PCR, and TCRdb's table has in-frame clones only and misses some. The sample carries about 64,000 clones, roughly 96% recorded once. The sample taken for sequencing was PBMCs. The receptors originated from a young woman in good health and CMV-seropositive.

This clone was seen once. The V and J genes are TRBV9 and TRBJ2-2; 11 positions match TRBD2. This CDR3 has 16 amino acids. The V gene's germline CDR1 is SGDLS and CDR2 YYNGEE. The V and J ends lost 2 bases and 6 bases, in that order; junction bases with no gene match: 6. CDR3 DNA: TGTGCCAGCAGCGTTAGCGGGAGGGCCGGGGCCGGGGAGCTGTTTTTT. Translating it yields CASSVSGRAGAGELFF.

This clone showed up just once. J is TRBJ2-5 and V is TRBV4-1; the D gene is possibly TRBD2 (5 bases). Per germline, CDR1 MGHRA and CDR2 YSYEKL. The CDR3 consists of 14 residues. V was cut by 3 bases and J by 2 bases, with 10 bases left in between. CDR3 bases: TGCGCCAGCAGCCAGAGGGCTTTACAAGAGACCCAGTACTTC. Its protein is CASSQRALQETQYF.

This sequence joins TRBV5-1 and TRBJ2-5, with D perhaps TRBD2 (7 bases). V lost 3 bases and J lost 5, with 14 bases in between. The germline V gene encodes CDR1 SGHRS and CDR2 YFSETQ. The CDR3 consists of 14 residues. Written as DNA, the CDR3 is TGCGCCAGCAGCTCGCTGGGGGGGCCGGAGACCCAGTACTTC. This sequence encodes CASSSLGGPETQYF.

V and J are TRBV5-1 and TRBJ1-2; no firm D call. V was cut by 5 bases and J by 2 bases, with 4 bases left in between. The CDR3 totals 11 residues. CDR1 and CDR2 from the germline V gene are SGHRS and YFSETQ. CDR3 bases: TGCGCCAGCAGGGGCAACTATGGCTACACCTTC. Its protein product is CASRGNYGYTF.

The chain links TRBV5-6 to TRBJ2-7; TRBD1 aligns across 8 bases. CDR1 SGHDT and CDR2 YYEEEE come from the germline V gene. V was pared by 1 base and J by 3 bases, with 9 bases of the junction left unmatched. This CDR3 has 16 amino acids. The CDR3 loop is CASSLWRTGTFYEQYF. The CDR3 DNA sequence: TGTGCCAGCAGCTTGTGGCGGACAGGGACCTTCTACGAGCAGTACTTC.

CDR3 sequence: CASSLIFGRGIVGDGYTF. The CDR3 DNA sequence: TGTGCCAGCAGCTTGATTTTTGGCAGGGGCATAGTTGGTGATGGCTACACCTTC. V gene TRBV11-1 combines with J gene TRBJ1-2, with a possible D match to TRBD1 (6 bases). Trimming removed 3 bases at V and 6 bases at J, with 26 bases between. Germline CDR1 is SGHAT and CDR2 is FQDESV (reference sequence). The CDR3 has 18 residues.

This chain connects TRBV1 to TRBJ2-7; the table gives TRBD2 as D, unverified against the DNA. TRBV1 is tagged as a pseudogene. The CDR3 totals 16 residues. CDR3 DNA sequence: TGCACCAGCAGCCAAGATACAAGCGATCTCCCCTACGAGCAGTACTTC. Translating it yields CTSSQDTSDLPYEQYF.

V gene TRBV9 combines with J gene TRBJ1-1; 8 positions agree with TRBD1. The CDR3 totals 13 residues. V was pared by 0 bases and J by 11 bases, with 6 bases of the junction left unmatched. Germline V gives CDR1 SGDLS, CDR2 YYNGEE. The DNA for the CDR3 is TGTGCCAGCAGCGTAGAAACAGGGGGTCACGCTTTCTTT. The encoded protein is CASSVETGGHAFF.

V usage is TRBV30 and J usage is TRBJ2-5; TRBD2 matches at 8 bases. Germline-derived CDR1 and CDR2 are GTSNPN and SVGIG (reference sequence). This CDR3 is built from 11 residues. V trimming: 4 bases; J trimming: 5 bases; junction bases outside the gene matches: 0. The CDR3 loop is CAWTGGETQYF. CDR3 DNA sequence: TGTGCCTGGACGGGGGGGGAGACCCAGTACTTC.

The chain recombines TRBV4-1 with TRBJ2-7; a possible D gene is TRBD1 (5 bases). CDR3 length equals 14 residues. Germline CDR1 and CDR2: MGHRA and YSYEKL. Trimming stripped 1 base from V and 3 bases from J, with 10 bases between. This chain's CDR3 is CASSQVGQNYEQYF. The CDR3 DNA reads as TGCGCCAGCAGCCAAGTGGGGCAGAACTACGAGCAGTACTTC.

A single count supports this clone. The chain recombines TRBV27 with TRBJ2-1; TRBD1 matches 7 bases. The CDR3 runs 12 residues. Germline V gene sequence: CDR1 MNHEY, CDR2 SMNVEV (reference sequence). J was trimmed by 6 bases and V by 5 bases; bases with no gene match: 1. The chain's CDR3 is CASSNRGNEQFF. CDR3 sequence (DNA): TGTGCCAGCAGTAACAGGGGCAATGAGCAGTTCTTC.

In its sample, this clone was seen once. The rearrangement links TRBV28 to TRBJ2-2, with TRBD2 identical over 7 bases. The CDR3 is 15 residues long. The germline CDR1 and CDR2 sequences are MDHEN and SYDVKM. Trimming cost V 6 bases and J 2 bases; bases outside gene matches: 6. The CDR3 here is CASSPLAANTGELFF. CDR3 in DNA: TGTGCCAGCAGCCCCCTAGCGGCTAACACCGGGGAGCTGTTTTTT.

The rearrangement uses TRBV5-8 and TRBJ1-4; 7 bases align to TRBD1. The CDR3 length is 16 residues. Trimming at V came to 2 bases and at J to 2 bases, leaving 6 bases not matched to a gene. The germline gives CDR1 SGHTS, CDR2 YDEGEE. CDR3 region: CASSLGGGSTNEKLFF. The CDR3 DNA reads TGTGCCAGCAGCTTAGGAGGGGGCTCGACTAATGAAAAACTGTTTTTT.

This sequence joins TRBV7-9 and TRBJ2-1; 8 nucleotides align to TRBD1. The germline V gene has CDR1 SEHNR and CDR2 FQNEAQ (reference sequence). Germline trimming cut 4 bases from V and 2 bases from J; bases unmatched to any gene: 4. The CDR3 totals 15 residues. CDR3 DNA sequence: TGTGCCAGCAGCTCACAGGGGGAGGCCTACAATGAGCAGTTCTTC. Amino acid sequence: CASSSQGEAYNEQFF.

The rearrangement links TRBV28 to TRBJ2-3; D is ambiguous. There are 11 residues in the CDR3. Germline V gene data show CDR1 as MDHEN and CDR2 as SYDVKM. V lost 4 bases, J lost 6 bases, and 5 bases lay in between. The DNA of the CDR3 is TGTGCCAGCAGTTCCTTGGATACGCAGTATTTT. It encodes CASSSLDTQYF. Full variable domain (rest looked up from reference TRBV28 and TRBJ2-3): DVKVTQSSRYLVKRTGEKVFLECVQDMDHENMFWYRQDPGLGLRLIYFSYDVKMKEKGDIPEGYSVSREKKERFSLILESASTNQTSMYLCASSSLDTQYFGPGTRLTVL.

The chain carries TRBV11-3 and TRBJ2-3; 12 bases are shared with TRBD2. J was trimmed by 3 bases and V by 2 bases; bases with no gene match: 3. This CDR3 is 16 amino acids long. Germline V gives CDR1 SGHNT, CDR2 YENEEA. In nucleotides, the CDR3 is TGTGCCAGCAGCTTAAGTACTAGCGGGAGGACAGATACGCAGTATTTT. Translated: CASSLSTSGRTDTQYF.

The CDR3 region is CASSGSRLAGRYEQYF. The CDR3 DNA follows: TGTGCCAGCAGTGGAAGCCGACTAGCGGGGCGCTACGAGCAGTACTTC. The rearrangement uses TRBV6-1 and TRBJ2-7; 11 nucleotides align to TRBD2. The CDR3 sequence is 16 residues long. Looked up from germline, CDR1 is MNHNS and CDR2 is SASEGT. The V segment lost 4 bases and the J segment 3 bases; nucleotides outside the gene matches: 8.

The chain uses TRBV5-4 and TRBJ2-7, with D possibly TRBD2 on 6 matching bases. With 2 bases removed from V and 4 bases from J, the gap between germline ends came to 22 bases. CDR1 and CDR2 from the germline V gene are SGHNT and YYREEE (reference sequence). The CDR3 consists of 17 residues. The CDR3 loop reads CASSLAPGSLVGYEQYF. CDR3 DNA sequence: TGTGCCAGCAGCTTAGCCCCCGGGAGTTTGGTCGGGTACGAGCAGTACTTC.

The J gene is TRBJ2-3, the V gene TRBV11-2, with 7 bases fitting TRBD1. The germline V gene encodes CDR1 SGHAT and CDR2 FQNNGV. CDR3 length: 18 amino acids. V trimming: 2 bases; J trimming: 0 bases; junction bases outside the gene matches: 11. The CDR3 coding sequence is TGTGCCAGCAGCTTAAGGGGGCTGGGAGCGGTTAGCACAGATACGCAGTATTTT. Translated, it gives CASSLRGLGAVSTDTQYF.

This chain links TRBV29-1 with TRBJ2-7; D may be TRBD2 (6 bases). This CDR3 comprises 11 residues. Germline V gene sequence: CDR1 SQVTM, CDR2 ANQGSEA. The V gene lost 3 bases and the J gene lost 3 bases, with 6 bases spanning the gap. Here the CDR3 DNA reads TGCAGCGTTGACGGGGGCTACGAGCAGTACTTC. Encoded protein: CSVDGGYEQYF.

The chain is built from TRBV7-3 and TRBJ1-1; D is ambiguous. CDR1 and CDR2 (germline): SGHTA, FQGTGA. V was cut by 3 bases and J by 4 bases, with 9 bases left in between. The CDR3 runs to 13 residues. CDR3 sequence (DNA): TGTGCCAGCAGCTTCGAAGGGAGCACTGAAGCTTTCTTT. Amino acid sequence: CASSFEGSTEAFF.

This clone was counted once. This rearrangement joins TRBV28 to TRBJ1-1; 10 bases fit TRBD1. Looked up from germline, CDR1 is MDHEN and CDR2 is SYDVKM. Germline trimming cut 5 bases from V and 8 bases from J; bases unmatched to any gene: 2. This CDR3 spans 12 amino acids. The CDR3 region is CASSRDRGEAFF. The CDR3 DNA reads TGTGCCAGCAGTAGGGACAGGGGAGAAGCTTTCTTT. The variable domain in full, with the rest retrieved from reference TRBV28 and TRBJ1-1, is DVKVTQSSRYLVKRTGEKVFLECVQDMDHENMFWYRQDPGLGLRLIYFSYDVKMKEKGDIPEGYSVSREKKERFSLILESASTNQTSMYLCASSRDRGEAFFGQGTRLTVV.

The chain has TRBV6-5 and TRBJ2-5; 7 bases agree with TRBD2. Germline CDR1 reads MNHEY; CDR2 reads SVGAGI. This CDR3 is 12 amino acids long. Trimming took 6 bases from V and 11 from J; bases not matched to a gene: 9. CDR3 sequence: CASRGRAGEQYF. The CDR3 region has the DNA TGTGCCAGCAGGGGACGGGCGGGGGAGCAGTACTTC.

The chain combines TRBV28 with TRBJ1-2, with 7 bases that match TRBD1. The CDR3 totals 15 residues. Germline values: CDR1 MDHEN, CDR2 SYDVKM. The V and J ends lost 6 bases and 3 bases, in that order; junction bases with no gene match: 10. The CDR3 protein is CASSQTGTADYGYTF. In DNA form, the CDR3 reads TGTGCCAGCAGCCAAACAGGGACAGCGGACTATGGCTACACCTTC.

The chain uses TRBV7-9 and TRBJ2-1; 7 bases agree with TRBD2. This CDR3 is 14 amino acids long. Germline CDR1 is SEHNR and CDR2 is FQNEAQ (reference sequence). Trimming took 1 base from V and 5 from J; bases not matched to a gene: 2. The CDR3 coding sequence is TGTGCCAGCAGCTTAGAGGGAGGGAACAATGAGCAGTTCTTC. This encodes CASSLEGGNNEQFF.

The J gene is TRBJ2-7, the V gene TRBV15; TRBD2 matches 12 bases. After removal of 0 bases from V and 6 bases from J, the junction contained 6 bases not matched to a gene. Per the germline V gene, CDR1 is LNHNV and CDR2 is YYDKDF (reference sequence). CDR3 length equals 16 residues. CDR3 sequence (DNA): TGTGCCACCAGCAGAGATGGAACTAGCGGGAGGCGCGAGCAGTACTTC. It codes for CATSRDGTSGRREQYF.

This chain links TRBV7-6 with TRBJ2-2; 7 nucleotides line up with TRBD1. Germline CDR1 is SGHVS and CDR2 is FNYEAQ. This CDR3 comprises 15 residues. Trimming cost V 1 base and J 4 bases; bases outside gene matches: 3. The CDR3 coding sequence is TGTGCCAGCAGCTTAGAGGGGGCCTTCACCGGGGAGCTGTTTTTT. Protein product: CASSLEGAFTGELFF.

The CDR3 nucleotides read TGTGCCAGCAGATCTAGCGGGGGGCCGTCAGATACGCAGTATTTT. Protein product: CASRSSGGPSDTQYF. The chain is built from TRBV28 and TRBJ2-3; 11 bases align to TRBD2. The CDR3 sequence is 15 residues long. The germline CDR1 and CDR2 sequences are MDHEN and SYDVKM. V lost 6 bases to trimming and J lost 4 bases; unmatched junction nucleotides: 6.